This T cell receptor (beta chain) was sequenced in a study of OX40 agonist ivuxolimab in advanced cancers. The CDR3 totals 15 residues. The V gene lost 0 bases and the J gene lost 4 bases, with 13 bases spanning the gap. CDR1 is SGHRS and CDR2 is YFSETQ in the germline V gene. Some clones are missing from TCRdb's copy, which holds only in-frame ones; the method was immunoSEQ multiplex PCR. The data show over 95,000 clones, roughly nine tenths seen once. The receptor was derived from an adult with an advanced solid tumor such as melanoma, head and neck, liver or kidney cancer. Sequenced here: CD4+ or CD8+ T cells sorted from blood, sampled in a trial of the OX40 agonist ivuxolimab. The rearrangement joins TRBV5-1 to TRBJ1-1, with D perhaps matching TRBD1 (5 bases). This CDR3 reads CASSLVVMGVTEAFF. The CDR3 nucleotides read TGCGCCAGCAGCTTGGTTGTGATGGGGGTCACTGAAGCTTTCTTT. Variable domain in full (rest from reference TRBV5-1 and TRBJ1-1): KAGVTQTPRYLIKTRGQQVTLSCSPISGHRSVSWYQQTPGQGLQFLFEYFSETQRNKGNFPGRFSGRQFSNSRSEMNVSTLELGDSALYLCASSLVVMGVTEAFFGQGTRLTVV.